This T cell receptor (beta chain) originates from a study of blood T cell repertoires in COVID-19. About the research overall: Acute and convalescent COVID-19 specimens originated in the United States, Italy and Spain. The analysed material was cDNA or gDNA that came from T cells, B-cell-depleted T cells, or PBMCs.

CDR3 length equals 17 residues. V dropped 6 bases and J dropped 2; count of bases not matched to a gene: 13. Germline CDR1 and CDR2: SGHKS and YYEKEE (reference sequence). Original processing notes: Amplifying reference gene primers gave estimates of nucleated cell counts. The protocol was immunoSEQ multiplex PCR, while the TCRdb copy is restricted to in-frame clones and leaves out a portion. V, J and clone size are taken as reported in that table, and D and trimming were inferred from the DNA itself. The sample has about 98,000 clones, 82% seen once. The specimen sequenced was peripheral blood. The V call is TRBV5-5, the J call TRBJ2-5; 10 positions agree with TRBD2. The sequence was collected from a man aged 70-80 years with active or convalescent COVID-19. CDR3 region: CASTPKRTSGQQETQYF. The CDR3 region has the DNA TGTGCCAGCACCCCCAAGCGGACTAGCGGCCAACAAGAGACCCAGTACTTC.